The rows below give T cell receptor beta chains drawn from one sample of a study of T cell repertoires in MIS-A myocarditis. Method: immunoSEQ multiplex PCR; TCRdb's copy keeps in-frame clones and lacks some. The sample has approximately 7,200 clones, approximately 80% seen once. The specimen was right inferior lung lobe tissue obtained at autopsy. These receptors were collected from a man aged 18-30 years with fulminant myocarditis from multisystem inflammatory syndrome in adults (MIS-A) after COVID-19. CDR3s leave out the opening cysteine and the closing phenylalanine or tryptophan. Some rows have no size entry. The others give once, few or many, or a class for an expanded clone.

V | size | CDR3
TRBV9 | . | ASSLQVRGYT
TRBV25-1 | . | ASSHRTGLYGYT
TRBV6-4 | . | ASSGTSGGAPDTQY
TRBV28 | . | ASSFLRVSTEAF
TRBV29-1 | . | SVATTGGSYEQY
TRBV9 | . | ASSPGAYTEAF
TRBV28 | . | ASRKGQVWAF
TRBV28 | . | ASGRFDSEAF
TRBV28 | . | ASRGAGGVYEQY
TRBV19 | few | ASSNKVTNTGELF
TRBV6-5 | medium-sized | ATRTGDTGELF
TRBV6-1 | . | ASSEGQGNEKLF
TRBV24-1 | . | ATSDFRGQNTGELF
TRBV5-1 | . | ASSLVPTGPEAF
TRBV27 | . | ASSFRGEQY
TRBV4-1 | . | ASSQWLAGNEQF
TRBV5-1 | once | ASSFAGGEEQY
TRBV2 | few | ASSDEDEQY
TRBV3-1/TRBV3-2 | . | ASSRTGVGGGYT
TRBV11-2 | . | ASSLGTGGPSSYEQY
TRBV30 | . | AWSVIISVGTDTQY
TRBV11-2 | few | ASSLYSNQPQH
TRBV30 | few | AWSVQGPLH
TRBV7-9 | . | ASSPVTVNEKLF
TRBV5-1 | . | ASSLAPRTDSNQPQH
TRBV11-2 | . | ASSDGSNSGNTIY
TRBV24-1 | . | ATSVSANYGYT
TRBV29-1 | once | SVSYTGTGGLGYT
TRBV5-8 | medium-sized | ASSLGQGSEKLF
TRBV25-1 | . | ASSEGRGMETQY
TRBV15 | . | ATSMDRVSYEQY
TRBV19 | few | ASRESFSYEQY
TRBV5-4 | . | ASSFGSSGNTIY
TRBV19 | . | ASGGQGETQY
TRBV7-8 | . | ASSSGRLQY
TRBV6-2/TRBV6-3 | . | ASSGYDRYYGYT